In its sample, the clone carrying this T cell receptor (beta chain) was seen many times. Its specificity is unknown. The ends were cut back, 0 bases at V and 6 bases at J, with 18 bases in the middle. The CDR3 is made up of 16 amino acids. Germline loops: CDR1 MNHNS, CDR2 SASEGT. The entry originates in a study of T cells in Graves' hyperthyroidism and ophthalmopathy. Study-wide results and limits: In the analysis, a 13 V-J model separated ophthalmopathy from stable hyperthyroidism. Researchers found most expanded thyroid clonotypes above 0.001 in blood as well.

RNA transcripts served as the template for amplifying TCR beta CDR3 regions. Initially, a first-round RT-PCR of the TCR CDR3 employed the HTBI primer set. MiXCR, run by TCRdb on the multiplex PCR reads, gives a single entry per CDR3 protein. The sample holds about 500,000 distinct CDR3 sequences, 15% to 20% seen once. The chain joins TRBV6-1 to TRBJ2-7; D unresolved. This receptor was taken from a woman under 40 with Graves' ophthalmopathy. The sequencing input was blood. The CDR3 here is CASSEAPPWPSLEQYF. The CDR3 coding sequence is TGTGCCAGCAGTGAAGCCCCACCGTGGCCCTCTCTCGAGCAGTACTTC.